This T cell receptor beta chain emerged from a study of T cells in narcolepsy. Losses at the gene ends were 0 bases for V and 5 bases for J; bases not matched to a gene: 7. The length of the CDR3 is 17 residues. The V gene's germline CDR1 is LGHNA and CDR2 YNFKEQ. TCRdb's table, derived via immunoSEQ multiplex PCR, lists solely in-frame clones and lacks some. The table has some 17,000 clones, 70% to 90% seen once. This receptor was obtained from a human donor in good health. The V and J genes are TRBV4-2 and TRBJ2-5, with 12 bases aligning to TRBD1. Specimen: memory (CD45RA-) CD4+ T cells from blood. The CDR3 region is CASSQDQGTGGGETQYF. The DNA for the CDR3 is TGTGCCAGCAGCCAAGATCAGGGGACAGGGGGCGGGGAGACCCAGTACTTC.